This TCR delta chain is drawn from a study of gamma-delta chains in newborns, infants, children. Background on the study: Microbial exposure reportedly drives polyclonal innate γδ T cell expansion after birth.

This clone was picked up a small number of times. Other DNA sequences within the sample encode an identical CDR3. V trimming: 2 bases; J trimming: 1 base; junction bases outside the gene matches: 3. The CDR3 is 18 residues long. Germline V lookup: CDR1 GEAIGNYY, CDR2 EKD. TCRdb applied CATT to the reads for clone calling. Among 4,000 to 4,500 delta-chain clones, around 6.5% were seen once, and the ten largest hold about 16%. Source material: blood. The clonotype was recovered from a child who was a newborn, infant or young child, either healthy, febrile or measles-vaccinated (not recorded which). The chain is built from TRDV2 and TRDJ3; 11 bases match TRDD3. The CDR3 coding sequence is TGTGCCTGTGACATACTGGGGGATAGATCCTGGGACACCCGACAGATGTTTTTC. It is translated as CACDILGDRSWDTRQMFF.